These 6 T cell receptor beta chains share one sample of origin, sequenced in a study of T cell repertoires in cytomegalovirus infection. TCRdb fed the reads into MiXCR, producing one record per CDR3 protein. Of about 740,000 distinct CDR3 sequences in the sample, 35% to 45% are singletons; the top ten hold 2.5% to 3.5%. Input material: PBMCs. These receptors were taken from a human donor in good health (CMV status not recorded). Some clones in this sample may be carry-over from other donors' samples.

DNA for the CDR3: TGTGCCAGCAGCTTCTACGGGACAGGGGACGAGCAGTACTTC. Its translation: CASSFYGTGDEQYF. This chain links TRBV7-6 with TRBJ2-7; 10 bases fit TRBD1. The CDR3 covers 14 residues. With 3 bases clipped from V and 5 bases from J, the junction kept 4 bases outside the gene matches. CDR1 SGHVS and CDR2 FNYEAQ come from the germline V gene. Combining the CDR3 with reference TRBV7-6 and TRBJ2-7 gives the whole variable domain GAGVSQSPRYKVTKRGQDVALRCDPISGHVSLYWYRQALGQGPEFLTYFNYEAQQDKSGLPNDRFSAERPEGSISTLTIQRTEQRDSAMYRCASSFYGTGDEQYFGPGTRLTVT.

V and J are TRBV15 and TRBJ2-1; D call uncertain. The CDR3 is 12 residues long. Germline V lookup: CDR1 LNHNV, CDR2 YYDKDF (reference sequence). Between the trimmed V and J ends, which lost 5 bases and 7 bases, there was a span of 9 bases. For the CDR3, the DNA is TGTGCCACCAGCCCCCGAAGGAATGAGCAGTTCTTC. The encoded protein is CATSPRRNEQFF. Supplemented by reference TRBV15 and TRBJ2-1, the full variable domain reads DAMVIQNPRYQVTQFGKPVTLSCSQTLNHNVMYWYQQKSSQAPKLLFHYYDKDFNNEADTPDNFQSRRPNTSFCFLDIRSPGLGDTAMYLCATSPRRNEQFFGPGTRLTVL.

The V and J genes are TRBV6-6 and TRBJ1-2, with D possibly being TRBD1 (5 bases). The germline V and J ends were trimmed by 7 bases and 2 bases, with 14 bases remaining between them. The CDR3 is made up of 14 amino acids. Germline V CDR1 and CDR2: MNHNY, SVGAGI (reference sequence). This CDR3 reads CASIWGRQNYGYTF. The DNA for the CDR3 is TGTGCCAGCATTTGGGGCAGACAGAACTATGGCTACACCTTC.

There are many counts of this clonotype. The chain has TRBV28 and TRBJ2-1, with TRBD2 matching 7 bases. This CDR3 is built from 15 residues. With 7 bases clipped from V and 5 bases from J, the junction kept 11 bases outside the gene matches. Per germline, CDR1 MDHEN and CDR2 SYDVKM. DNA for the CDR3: TGTGCCAGCAAAATAGGCGGGAGTAGCAACAATGAGCAGTTCTTC. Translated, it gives CASKIGGSSNNEQFF.

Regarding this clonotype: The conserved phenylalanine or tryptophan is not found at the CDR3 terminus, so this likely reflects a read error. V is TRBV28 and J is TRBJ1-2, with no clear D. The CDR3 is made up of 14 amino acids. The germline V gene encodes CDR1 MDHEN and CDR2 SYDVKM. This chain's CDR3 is CARSLLRLDYGYTL. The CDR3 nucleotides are TGTGCCAGAAGTTTATTACGGCTGGACTATGGCTACACCTTA.

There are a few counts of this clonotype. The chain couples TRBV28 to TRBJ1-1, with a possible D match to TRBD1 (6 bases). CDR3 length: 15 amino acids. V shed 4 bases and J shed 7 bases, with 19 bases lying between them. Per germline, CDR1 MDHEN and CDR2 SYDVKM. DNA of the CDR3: TGTGCCAGCAGTTCAGGGGTTGGGTATGCGGGTGAAGCTTTCTTT. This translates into CASSSGVGYAGEAFF.